The 3 T cell receptor beta chains listed next were all sequenced from one sample in a study of molecular identifiers for immune sequencing clone quantification. Via MiXCR, TCRdb re-called the PCR reads, giving one row per CDR3 protein. The sample has about half a million distinct CDR3 sequences; about a fifth are singletons. The specimen sequenced was naive CD8+ T cells from blood, with Jurkat cell RNA spiked in. The subset was: FACS-sorted CD8+CD4-CCR7+CD45RA+ naive T cells. The receptors come from a human donor in good health. Some libraries in this study had Jurkat cell RNA spiked in.

The table lists this clonotype with many counts. The chain couples TRBV28 to TRBJ2-2; D is ambiguous. Deletions cut 2 bases from V and 3 bases from J, with 13 bases between. This CDR3 region has 16 residues. Germline values: CDR1 MDHEN, CDR2 SYDVKM. CDR3 amino acids: CASSLGRSPDTGELFF. DNA of the CDR3: TGTGCCAGCAGTTTAGGGCGGAGCCCGGACACCGGGGAGCTGTTTTTT.

This clonotype was detected ten times or more. As DNA, the CDR3 is TGTGCCAGCAGTTCCACGAAGTCCTCTGGGGCCAACGTCCTGACTTTC. It yields the protein CASSSTKSSGANVLTF. The J gene is TRBJ2-6, the V gene TRBV6-2 or TRBV6-3; D is ambiguous. V was pared by 4 bases and J by 0 bases, with 10 bases between. The CDR3 has 16 amino acids. Germline CDR1 and CDR2: MNHEY and SVGEGT.

The chain links TRBV7-3 to TRBJ1-1; D is perhaps TRBD1 (5 bases). Germline V CDR1 and CDR2: SGHTA, FQGTGA. This CDR3 contains 14 residues. V gave up 5 bases and J gave up 4 bases, with 14 bases separating them. As DNA, the CDR3 is TGTGCCAGCAGCCACGGGGCAGGGAGCACTGAAGCTTTCTTT. Translating gives CASSHGAGSTEAFF.